The 9 T cell receptor beta chains below all came from one sample that was sequenced in a study of beta chain features in type 1 diabetes. The entirety of the isolated RNA underwent reverse transcription, so expressed TCRB transcripts were sequenced. Assay: immunoSEQ multiplex PCR; the TCRdb copy retains only in-frame clones and omits some. The table records 390,000 or so clones, around 14% of them present only once. The material sequenced was naive CD4+ T cells from blood. All receptors derive from a man between 25 and 39 years old in good health.

For this clone: Other nucleotide sequences in the sample specify the same CDR3. V usage is TRBV6-5 and J usage is TRBJ2-3; D remains ambiguous. The germline V and J ends were trimmed by 2 bases and 1 base, with 4 bases remaining between them. Germline lookup yields CDR1 MNHEY and CDR2 SVGAGI. The CDR3 is made up of 13 amino acids. In DNA form, the CDR3 reads TGTGCCAGCAGTTACCTAGGCACAGATACGCAGTATTTT. Translated, it gives CASSYLGTDTQYF.

This clone turned up a few times. The chain joins TRBV6-8 to TRBJ2-1; 8 bases match TRBD2. CDR1 and CDR2 from the germline V gene are MNHGY and SAAAGT. The ends lost 0 bases at V and 7 bases at J; junction bases unmatched: 8. The CDR3 has 16 residues. The CDR3 region is CASSYSPREGANEQFF. The CDR3 coding sequence is TGTGCCAGCAGTTACTCCCCCCGGGAGGGTGCGAATGAGCAGTTCTTC.

The CDR3 spells CASSLRAFSTDTQYF. DNA for the CDR3: TGTGCCAGCAGCTTACGAGCGTTCTCCACAGATACGCAGTATTTT. J is TRBJ2-3 and V is TRBV7-2; D gene ambiguous. This CDR3 has 15 amino acids. The germline CDR1 and CDR2 sequences are SGHTA and FQGNSA. The ends were cut back, 2 bases at V and 2 bases at J, with 11 bases in the middle.

This chain links TRBV5-1 with TRBJ1-2, with 8 bases lining up with TRBD1. The ends lost 2 bases at V and 7 bases at J; junction bases unmatched: 4. This CDR3 has 13 amino acids. The germline V gene encodes CDR1 SGHRS and CDR2 YFSETQ. The CDR3 region is CASSFDRGSGYTF. CDR3 DNA sequence: TGCGCCAGCAGCTTCGACAGGGGATCTGGCTACACCTTC.

The V call is TRBV21-1, the J call TRBJ2-7; TRBD2, the table's D call, was not compared with the DNA. TRBV21-1 is a known pseudogene. The CDR3 runs 15 residues. CDR3 sequence: CASSKERREMGEQYV. CDR3 nucleotide sequence: TGTGCCAGCAGCAAAGAAAGGAGGGAAATGGGCGAGCAGTACGTC.

V gene TRBV19 combines with J gene TRBJ2-4; TRBD2 matches 7 bases. The CDR3 is 15 amino acids. Germline V lookup: CDR1 LNHDA, CDR2 SQIVND (reference sequence). V shed 4 bases, J shed 6 bases, and the junction held 9 bases outside the gene matches. The CDR3 DNA reads as TGTGCCAGTAGTACCTCAACTAGCGAACTAAACATTCAGTACTTC. It encodes CASSTSTSELNIQYF.

A few counts support this clone. The chain links TRBV9 to TRBJ1-2; D gene ambiguous. V was clipped by 0 bases and J by 3 bases, with 3 bases between them. Germline-derived CDR1 and CDR2 are SGDLS and YYNGEE. The CDR3 length is 12 residues. CDR3 sequence: CASSVEDYGYTF. CDR3 DNA: TGTGCCAGCAGCGTAGAGGACTATGGCTACACCTTC.

This clone has just a few counts. This chain joins TRBV7-2 and TRBJ2-3, with D perhaps matching TRBD1 (5 bases). V lost 6 bases and J 4 bases, leaving 14 bases between the germline ends. This CDR3 comprises 14 residues. Per the germline V gene, CDR1 is SGHTA and CDR2 is FQGNSA. CDR3 nucleotide sequence: TGTGCCAGCAGTCAAGGGGTGGGTCCAGATACGCAGTATTTT. Its protein product is CASSQGVGPDTQYF. Variable domain in full (rest from reference TRBV7-2 and TRBJ2-3): GAGVSQSPSNKVTEKGKDVELRCDPISGHTALYWYRQSLGQGLEFLIYFQGNSAPDKSGLPSDRFSAERTGGSVSTLTIQRTQQEDSAVYLCASSQGVGPDTQYFGPGTRLTVL.

The chain joins TRBV7-9 to TRBJ1-6; D is undetermined. CDR1 is SEHNR and CDR2 is FQNEAQ in the germline V gene (reference sequence). The CDR3 extends over 12 amino acids. The V gene lost 2 bases and the J gene lost 7 bases, with 3 bases spanning the gap. CDR3 in amino acids: CASSLMNSPLHF. The CDR3 nucleotides read TGTGCCAGCAGCTTAATGAATTCACCCCTCCACTTT.